This T cell receptor (beta chain) was identified during a study of OX40 agonist ivuxolimab in advanced cancers. Turning to the study itself: The patients got ivuxolimab, which is an agonistic anti-OX40 (CD134) antibody.

Study-level findings and limits: Part of the nonresponder group also had normalized T-cell clonal expansion that was low. Fewer expanded clones were found on average in CD4+ than in CD8+ T cells.

In germline, CDR1 is SGDLS, CDR2 YYNGEE. V was cut by 0 bases and J by 8 bases, with 11 bases left in between. CDR3 size: 13 residues. A remark on this clone: Its antigen is not known.

Only in-frame clones appear in the TCRdb table, and some are missing; sequencing was by immunoSEQ multiplex PCR. The sample has approximately 60,000 clones, around 77% seen once; the top ten hold 5% to 7.5%. The input for sequencing was CD4+ or CD8+ T cells sorted from blood, taken in a trial of the OX40 agonist ivuxolimab. The sequence came from an adult with an advanced solid tumor such as melanoma, head and neck, liver or kidney cancer. This chain uses TRBV9 with TRBJ1-2; maybe TRBD1 (5 bases). CDR3 sequence reads: CASSVGTWGGYTF. The CDR3 DNA reads as TGTGCCAGCAGCGTAGGGACATGGGGAGGCTACACCTTC. The complete variable domain, with remaining parts taken from reference TRBV9 and TRBJ1-2, reads DSGVTQTPKHLITATGQRVTLRCSPRSGDLSVYWYQQSLDQGLQFLIQYYNGEERAKGNILERFSAQQFPDLHSELNLSSLELGDSALYFCASSVGTWGGYTFGSGTRLTVV.